This is a list of T cell receptor beta chains from one sample in a study of cytomegalovirus exposure and HLA in healthy donors. Clones were read by immunoSEQ multiplex PCR, and TCRdb kept only the in-frame ones, dropping some. The table has about 100,000 clones, under 80% seen once. Source material: PBMCs. The source is a middle-aged man in good health and CMV-seronegative. The CDR3 runs from the conserved cysteine through the conserved F or W. Fields, in order: clone size, V gene, D gene, J gene, CDR3 DNA, CDR3 protein. D genes are given only for firm matches. Clone size appears in some rows only: once, few, many, or a class for an expanded clone.

abundance: .
v_gene: TRBV6-1
d_gene: TRBD1
j_gene: TRBJ1-5
CDR3nt: TGTGCCAGCAGTGAAGGTACAGGGGGCGCTCAGCCCCAGCATTTT
CDR3aa: CASSEGTGGAQPQHF

abundance: .
v_gene: TRBV7-3
d_gene: TRBD1
j_gene: TRBJ2-3
CDR3nt: TGTGCCAGCAGCTTAATATCCGGGACAGGGCTCCCAGATACGCAGTATTTT
CDR3aa: CASSLISGTGLPDTQYF

abundance: once
v_gene: TRBV18
d_gene: TRBD1
j_gene: TRBJ1-1
CDR3nt: TGTGCCAGCTCAACCGGACAGGGAGTCACTGAAGCTTTCTTT
CDR3aa: CASSTGQGVTEAFF

abundance: .
v_gene: TRBV5-1
d_gene: .
j_gene: TRBJ1-3
CDR3nt: TGCGCCAGCAGCTTGGGGGGCGCAGGGGGAAACACCATATATTTT
CDR3aa: CASSLGGAGGNTIYF

abundance: .
v_gene: TRBV4-2
d_gene: TRBD1
j_gene: TRBJ1-5
CDR3nt: TGTGCCAGCAGCCAAGAGGGTGGACAGGGAGGCAATCAGCCCCAGCATTTT
CDR3aa: CASSQEGGQGGNQPQHF

abundance: .
v_gene: TRBV11-2
d_gene: .
j_gene: TRBJ1-1
CDR3nt: TGTGCCAGCAGCTTTGGAGTTACTGAAGCTTTCTTT
CDR3aa: CASSFGVTEAFF

abundance: few
v_gene: TRBV19
d_gene: .
j_gene: TRBJ1-5
CDR3nt: TGTGCCAGTAGTAAGTCCAGGGAGGCAAATCAGCCCCAGCATTTT
CDR3aa: CASSKSREANQPQHF

abundance: few
v_gene: TRBV7-9
d_gene: .
j_gene: TRBJ1-4
CDR3nt: TGTGCCAGCAGCCTCGCGGCGGACACCGAAAAACTGTTTTTT
CDR3aa: CASSLAADTEKLFF

abundance: .
v_gene: TRBV19
d_gene: TRBD1
j_gene: TRBJ2-2
CDR3nt: TGTGCCTGCCCCCAGGGGGCGAACACCGGGGAGCTGTTTTTT
CDR3aa: CACPQGANTGELFF

abundance: few
v_gene: TRBV7-2
d_gene: .
j_gene: TRBJ2-3
CDR3nt: TGTGCCAGCAGCTTATTCGCGGGATCTAGCACAGATACGCAGTATTTT
CDR3aa: CASSLFAGSSTDTQYF

abundance: .
v_gene: TRBV9
d_gene: .
j_gene: TRBJ1-4
CDR3nt: TGTGCCAGCAGCGTAGCCGGCAGGGGCACGGAAAAACTGTTTTTT
CDR3aa: CASSVAGRGTEKLFF

abundance: .
v_gene: TRBV7-2
d_gene: .
j_gene: TRBJ2-5
CDR3nt: TGTGCCAGCAGCGTCTTACGGGGTGGAGAGACCCAGTACTTC
CDR3aa: CASSVLRGGETQYF

abundance: few
v_gene: TRBV5-5
d_gene: TRBD1
j_gene: TRBJ1-3
CDR3nt: TGTGCCAGCAGTTCCTTGACAGGGGAGGGAAACACCATATATTTT
CDR3aa: CASSSLTGEGNTIYF

abundance: .
v_gene: TRBV10-2
d_gene: .
j_gene: TRBJ1-2
CDR3nt: TGCGCCAGCAGTGAGTCGGAGATTCTCTATGGCTACACCTTC
CDR3aa: CASSESEILYGYTF

abundance: .
v_gene: TRBV9
d_gene: .
j_gene: TRBJ1-4
CDR3nt: TGTGCCAGCGGCGCAGACAGGTTGAATGAAAAACTGTTTTTT
CDR3aa: CASGADRLNEKLFF

abundance: once
v_gene: TRBV19
d_gene: .
j_gene: TRBJ1-1
CDR3nt: TGTGCCAGTAGTATAATCCATGAAGCTTTCTTT
CDR3aa: CASSIIHEAFF

abundance: few
v_gene: TRBV5-1
d_gene: .
j_gene: TRBJ2-3
CDR3nt: TGCGCCAGCAGCTTCAACACAGATACGCAGTATTTT
CDR3aa: CASSFNTDTQYF

abundance: .
v_gene: TRBV11-3
d_gene: .
j_gene: TRBJ2-2
CDR3nt: TGTGCCAGCAGCTTAGATCAAGGGGGGACAGCGAACACCGGGGAGCTGTTTTTT
CDR3aa: CASSLDQGGTANTGELFF

abundance: .
v_gene: TRBV5-1
d_gene: .
j_gene: TRBJ1-6
CDR3nt: TGCGCCAGCAGCGACCAAGGGGTGACGTATAATTCACCCCTCCACTTT
CDR3aa: CASSDQGVTYNSPLHF

abundance: .
v_gene: TRBV10-3
d_gene: TRBD2
j_gene: TRBJ2-1
CDR3nt: TGTGCCATAGGGACTAGCGGGGGGCGAAGCTCCTACAATGAGCAGTTCTTC
CDR3aa: CAIGTSGGRSSYNEQFF

abundance: .
v_gene: TRBV7-8
d_gene: TRBD1
j_gene: TRBJ1-2
CDR3nt: TGTGCCAGCAGCTCCGACAGGGGTAACTATGGCTACACCTTC
CDR3aa: CASSSDRGNYGYTF

abundance: .
v_gene: TRBV5-1
d_gene: TRBD1
j_gene: TRBJ1-1
CDR3nt: TGCGCCAGCAGGGCGGGACAGACCAACACTGAAGCTTTCTTT
CDR3aa: CASRAGQTNTEAFF

abundance: .
v_gene: TRBV7-2
d_gene: .
j_gene: TRBJ2-7
CDR3nt: TGTGCCAGCAGCTTAAGACTTCACGAGCAGTACTTC
CDR3aa: CASSLRLHEQYF

abundance: once
v_gene: TRBV4-2
d_gene: TRBD1
j_gene: TRBJ1-2
CDR3nt: TGTGCCAGCAGCCCACGACAGGGGGCCACCTATGGCTACACCTTC
CDR3aa: CASSPRQGATYGYTF

abundance: .
v_gene: TRBV5-4
d_gene: .
j_gene: TRBJ1-1
CDR3nt: TGTGCCAGCAGCGGCGGAGGGAGGGGGAACACTGAAGCTTTCTTT
CDR3aa: CASSGGGRGNTEAFF

abundance: .
v_gene: TRBV2
d_gene: .
j_gene: TRBJ1-6
CDR3nt: TGTGCCAGCAGTACGGGCCCTGGGGAGTTAGGGACTAGTTCACCCCTCCACTTT
CDR3aa: CASSTGPGELGTSSPLHF

abundance: .
v_gene: TRBV19
d_gene: TRBD1
j_gene: TRBJ1-2
CDR3nt: TGTGCCAGTAGTATATGGGGACAGGGGTATGGCTACACCTTC
CDR3aa: CASSIWGQGYGYTF

abundance: .
v_gene: TRBV30
d_gene: .
j_gene: TRBJ2-7
CDR3nt: TGTGCCTGGATGGGGCCGTCCTACGAGCAGTACTTC
CDR3aa: CAWMGPSYEQYF

abundance: once
v_gene: TRBV5-1
d_gene: TRBD2
j_gene: TRBJ2-3
CDR3nt: TGCGCCAGCAGCCCCGTAGCGGGGGGGGTATCAGATACGCAGTATTTT
CDR3aa: CASSPVAGGVSDTQYF